Listed here are 3 T cell receptor beta chains from one sample, sequenced in a study of OX40 agonist ivuxolimab in advanced cancers. Some clones are missing from TCRdb's copy, which holds only in-frame ones; the method was immunoSEQ multiplex PCR. The sample shows roughly 76,000 clones, 92% of them seen only once. The specimen was CD4+ or CD8+ T cells sorted from blood, collected in a trial of the OX40 agonist ivuxolimab. These receptors were collected from an adult with an advanced solid tumor such as melanoma, head and neck, liver or kidney cancer.

The CDR3 DNA reads as TGTGCCAGCAGCCTCAAACAGAGGGGGCTAATGAACACTGAAGCTTTCTTT. This codes for CASSLKQRGLMNTEAFF. This sequence joins TRBV11-2 and TRBJ1-1; 7 nucleotides match TRBD1. The germline V gene encodes CDR1 SGHAT and CDR2 FQNNGV. V gave up 5 bases and J gave up 0 bases; unmatched junction bases: 12. The CDR3 runs 17 residues.

This sequence joins TRBV6-6 and TRBJ2-7, with TRBD1 matching 8 bases. This CDR3 is built from 14 residues. The germline V gene encodes CDR1 MNHNY and CDR2 SVGAGI (reference sequence). V lost 8 bases to trimming and J lost 3 bases; unmatched junction nucleotides: 9. The CDR3: CASQAGGLGYEQYF. CDR3 bases: TGTGCCAGCCAAGCAGGGGGCTTGGGCTACGAGCAGTACTTC.

V and J are TRBV5-5 and TRBJ2-4; 9 bases are a match to TRBD1. There are 14 residues in the CDR3. CDR1 is SGHKS, CDR2 YYEKEE, per germline (reference sequence). V was clipped by 3 bases and J by 8 bases; unmatched bases: 6. The CDR3 DNA reads TGTGCCAGCAGCTCTGGACAGGGGAGAGACATTCAGTACTTC. It specifies CASSSGQGRDIQYF.